The following is a T cell receptor beta chain sequence with its context. The antigen is not known. These data are taken from a study of siplizumab effects on memory and regulatory T cells. Broader study findings: Neither a naive nor a memory phenotype was assignable to roughly 75-96% of proliferating CD4+ or CD8+ clones. Alloreactive sequences tracing back to unstimulated CD4+ memory cells were significantly reduced by siplizumab.

Clones were read by immunoSEQ multiplex PCR, and TCRdb kept only the in-frame ones, dropping some. The sample has around 100,000 clones, about 90% seen once. The CDR3 has 15 amino acids. V lost 3 bases and J lost 2, with 13 bases in between. Looked up from germline, CDR1 is MNHNY and CDR2 is SVGAGI (reference sequence). The TCR sequence derives from a human donor in good health. The chain is built from TRBV6-6 and TRBJ1-1, with D uncertain. The sequencing input was CD4+ T cells sorted from blood. The CDR3 sequence is CASSYGGTRNTEAFF. CDR3 coding DNA: TGTGCCAGCAGTTATGGAGGTACAAGAAACACTGAAGCTTTCTTT.